The clone carrying this T cell receptor (beta chain) was counted between two and nine times. The data originate from a study of response to subunit inactivated influenza vaccine. CDR3 length: 15 amino acids. Germline lookup yields CDR1 LGHDT and CDR2 YNNKEL (reference sequence). Trimming took 6 bases from V and 5 from J, leaving 16 bases between them. MiXCR, run by TCRdb on the RT-PCR reads, gives a single entry per CDR3 protein. The table lists about 540,000 distinct CDR3 sequences, under 30% of them singletons. The same data also went into a second study, on T cells expressing NK-cell markers. That work adds: Making the TCR beta cDNA relied on 5'RACE template switching with UMIs. Sorting was limited to alpha-beta TCR-expressing T cells with an anti-gamma-delta TCR antibody in several experiments. These clonotypes, the leaders elsewhere, also led the CD3+CD56-NKG2C+ fraction in four donors. It is unclear if expanded NKG2C-expressing clones target HCMV antigens.

This material consisted of CD4+ T cells sorted from PBMCs, taken 11 to 12 days after vaccination. The receptor comes from a man over 45 who received an inactivated influenza vaccine. V usage is TRBV3-1 and J usage is TRBJ2-2, with D hard to call. The DNA for the CDR3 is TGTGCCAGCAGGTCCGTTGAGCCATTGACCGGGGAGCTGTTTTTT. Translated: CASRSVEPLTGELFF.